Listed below are T cell receptor beta chains from one sample, sequenced in a study of shared clonotypes between healthy human individuals. Clones were sequenced by immunoSEQ multiplex PCR, and TCRdb holds only the in-frame ones, with some missing. The sample includes more than 2,000,000 clones, more than 80% of them seen just once. Sequenced: naive CD4+ T cells sorted from blood. These receptors all come from a man between 18 and 29 years old in good health. The CDR3 runs from the conserved cysteine through the conserved F or W. The D gene is left open where the match is weak. The size field is filled for only some rows; it gives once, few, many or a size class.

D: -; V: TRBV7-9; size: -; J: TRBJ2-4; DNA: TGTGCCAGCAGCGAAGGAAAGGGGATTATTCAGTACTTC; CDR3: CASSEGKGIIQYF
D: TRBD2; V: TRBV5-4; size: -; J: TRBJ2-1; DNA: TGTGCCAGCAGCCGTGGGACTAGCGGGTACAATGAGCAGTTCTTC; CDR3: CASSRGTSGYNEQFF
D: -; V: TRBV7-9; size: -; J: TRBJ1-4; DNA: TGTGCCAGCAGCACCAGGGGCAGCGCAACTAATGAAAAACTGTTTTTT; CDR3: CASSTRGSATNEKLFF
D: -; V: TRBV10-2; size: -; J: TRBJ2-7; DNA: TGCGCCAGCAGGGTCTCGTGGGGCGAGCAGTACTTC; CDR3: CASRVSWGEQYF
D: -; V: TRBV5-4; size: -; J: TRBJ2-3; DNA: TGTGCCAGCAGCTTGGTGGGGTACACAGATACGCAGTATTTT; CDR3: CASSLVGYTDTQYF
D: TRBD1; V: TRBV5-4; size: -; J: TRBJ1-6; DNA: TGTGCCAGCAGCTTGAGGGACAGAAATTCACCCCTCCACTTT; CDR3: CASSLRDRNSPLHF
D: -; V: TRBV7-8; size: -; J: TRBJ1-2; DNA: TGTGCCAGCAGCTTAGCCCCCCCATCAACTATGGGAGGCTACACCTTC; CDR3: CASSLAPPSTMGGYTF
D: -; V: TRBV2; size: few; J: TRBJ1-1; DNA: TGTGCCAGCAGTGAATATATGAACACTGAAGCTTTCTTT; CDR3: CASSEYMNTEAFF
D: -; V: TRBV28; size: -; J: TRBJ1-1; DNA: TGTGCCAGCAGTTTCGGACAGTTAAGGGGGAACACTGAAGCTTTCTTT; CDR3: CASSFGQLRGNTEAFF
D: -; V: TRBV4-3; size: once; J: TRBJ2-5; DNA: TGCGCCAGCAGCCAAGCCTATGATCAGGGACGAAGGGGGGAGACCCAGTACTTC; CDR3: CASSQAYDQGRRGETQYF
D: -; V: TRBV6-5; size: -; J: TRBJ1-5; DNA: TGTGCCAGCAGTTACGGGGTATCTAATCAGCCCCAGCATTTT; CDR3: CASSYGVSNQPQHF
D: -; V: TRBV5-6; size: -; J: TRBJ2-3; DNA: TGTGCCAGCAGCTTCTTCAGCACAGATACGCAGTATTTT; CDR3: CASSFFSTDTQYF
D: -; V: TRBV5-4; size: -; J: TRBJ2-7; DNA: TGTGCCAGCAGCTTGGGGGGGGCAGCGGCCAATCCCTACGAGCAGTACTTC; CDR3: CASSLGGAAANPYEQYF
D: -; V: TRBV12-5; size: -; J: TRBJ1-2; DNA: TGTGCTAGTGGTTCCGAGTGGGAACTCAACTATGGCTACACCTTC; CDR3: CASGSEWELNYGYTF
D: -; V: TRBV6-5; size: -; J: TRBJ1-5; DNA: TGTGCCAGCAGCGCAACAGGGCGTGAGCAGCCCCAGCATTTT; CDR3: CASSATGREQPQHF
D: -; V: TRBV7-9; size: few; J: TRBJ1-1; DNA: TGTGCCAGCAGCCCAATGAACACTGAAGCTTTCTTT; CDR3: CASSPMNTEAFF
D: TRBD1; V: TRBV9; size: -; J: TRBJ2-5; DNA: TGTGCCAGCAGCGAGGGGGCCCTCCGGGAGACCCAGTACTTC; CDR3: CASSEGALRETQYF